Shown below are 21 T cell receptor beta chains from a single sample sequenced in a study of long-term antiretroviral therapy in people with HIV. Researchers report immunoSEQ v3.0 was run at survey level. The protocol was immunoSEQ multiplex PCR, while the TCRdb copy is restricted to in-frame clones and leaves out a portion. Altogether 30,000 to 40,000 clones are present, approximately 79% being singletons, with the ten largest covering about 5.2%. Here the sequenced sample was unsorted PBMCs, taken 1.5 years after starting antiretroviral therapy. The source is a man between 18 and 35 years old with HIV.

The chain has TRBV6-5 and TRBJ2-7; 10 positions match TRBD1. V dropped 6 bases and J dropped 7; count of bases not matched to a gene: 6. The CDR3 totals 13 residues. Germline V lookup: CDR1 MNHEY, CDR2 SVGAGI. DNA for the CDR3: TGTGCCAGCAGAAGACAGGGGGCAGGAGAGCAGTACTTC. Encoded protein: CASRRQGAGEQYF.

J is TRBJ1-4 and V is TRBV2, with a weak D call TRBD1 (5 bases). Germline CDR1 and CDR2: SNHLY and FYNNEI. Trimming cost V 4 bases and J 8 bases, with 14 bases left between them. The CDR3 extends over 14 amino acids. CDR3 residues: CASSAWQGREKLFF. The CDR3 bases are TGTGCCAGCAGTGCGTGGCAGGGACGGGAAAAACTGTTTTTT.

V and J are TRBV2 and TRBJ1-1, with TRBD1 identical over 9 bases. The CDR3 sequence is 14 residues long. V lost 10 bases and J lost 5; bases outside the gene matches: 11. Germline V CDR1 and CDR2: SNHLY, FYNNEI. CDR3 residues: CATISGTGWTEAFF. In DNA, the CDR3 is TGTGCCACCATCTCCGGGACAGGGTGGACTGAAGCTTTCTTT.

This clone was observed a single time. This chain links TRBV19 with TRBJ2-2; a weak D match, TRBD2 (6 bases). V lost 4 bases and J 0 bases, leaving 6 bases between the germline ends. The CDR3 loop spans 14 amino acids. CDR1 is LNHDA, CDR2 SQIVND, per germline (reference sequence). CDR3 amino acids: CASSSGANTGELFF. Written as DNA, the CDR3 is TGTGCCAGTAGTAGCGGGGCGAACACCGGGGAGCTGTTTTTT.

By proportion, this clone is medium-sized. This sequence joins TRBV11-2 and TRBJ2-7, with TRBD2 matching over 8 bases. Germline values: CDR1 SGHAT, CDR2 FQNNGV. V shed 2 bases, J shed 5 bases, and the junction held 2 bases outside the gene matches. This CDR3 has 13 residues. The CDR3 protein is CASSLQLADEQYF. The CDR3 coding sequence is TGTGCCAGCAGCTTACAACTAGCGGACGAGCAGTACTTC.

The rearrangement joins TRBV20-1 to TRBJ2-7; 7 bases align to TRBD1. Germline V gives CDR1 DFQATT, CDR2 SNEGSKA (reference sequence). The V and J ends lost 6 bases and 6 bases, in that order; junction bases with no gene match: 5. The CDR3 totals 11 residues. The DNA of the CDR3 is TGCAGTGCGTTACAGGGGTTCGAGCAGTACTTC. This translates into CSALQGFEQYF.

CDR3 protein: CASSRAGGNTGELFF. In DNA, the CDR3 is TGCGCCAGCAGCCGTGCAGGGGGGAACACCGGGGAGCTGTTTTTT. The V gene is TRBV5-1, the J gene TRBJ2-2; TRBD1 aligns across 7 bases. Germline V lookup: CDR1 SGHRS, CDR2 YFSETQ. The CDR3 consists of 15 residues. The ends lost 4 bases at V and 1 base at J; junction bases unmatched: 4.

This clone was observed a handful of times. Different DNA sequences within this sample yield the same CDR3. The gene calls are TRBV28 and TRBJ1-2; perhaps TRBD1 as D (6 bases). V dropped 3 bases and J dropped 5 bases, with 10 bases sitting between them. Germline values: CDR1 MDHEN, CDR2 SYDVKM. The CDR3 totals 13 residues. The CDR3 region has the DNA TGTGCCAGCAGTTTTAGGGGACATTATGGCTACACCTTC. It is translated as CASSFRGHYGYTF.

The table lists this clone with a count of one. V usage is TRBV18 and J usage is TRBJ1-3; a weak D match, TRBD1 (6 bases). V was trimmed by 3 bases and J by 3 bases, leaving 12 bases between them. Per the germline V gene, CDR1 is KGHSH and CDR2 is LQKENI. This CDR3 region has 15 residues. CDR3 residues: CASSPRGASGNTIYF. For the CDR3, the DNA is TGTGCCAGCTCACCGCGGGGGGCAAGTGGAAACACCATATATTTT.

V is TRBV6-1 and J is TRBJ1-5; 7 bases line up with TRBD1. The trim removed 3 bases at V and 7 bases at J, leaving 3 bases unmatched. This CDR3 contains 13 residues. CDR1 is MNHNS, CDR2 SASEGT, per germline. CDR3 amino acids: CASSETGRQPQHF. CDR3 nucleotide sequence: TGTGCCAGCAGTGAGACAGGGCGCCAGCCCCAGCATTTT.

The V and J genes are TRBV11-2 and TRBJ1-4; the D is unclear. The V end was cut by 5 bases, the J end by 5 bases, with 6 bases between. The V gene's germline CDR1 is SGHAT and CDR2 FQNNGV. The CDR3 spans 12 residues. CDR3 residues: CASSPLNEKLFF. CDR3 nucleotides: TGTGCCAGCAGCCCTTTAAATGAAAAACTGTTTTTT.

The chain couples TRBV15 to TRBJ2-6; D unclear. CDR3 length: 14 amino acids. V was shortened by 1 base and J by 0 bases, with 1 base between the two germline ends. Germline CDR1 and CDR2: LNHNV and YYDKDF (reference sequence). The CDR3 coding sequence is TGTGCCACCAGCAGAGTCTCTGGGGCCAACGTCCTGACTTTC. Its translation is CATSRVSGANVLTF.

This clone is a singleton in its sample. Other DNA sequences in this specimen translate into the identical CDR3. The chain carries TRBV7-2 and TRBJ2-7; D not resolved. V was trimmed by 2 bases and J by 4 bases, leaving 6 bases between them. The length of the CDR3 is 12 residues. Looked up from germline, CDR1 is SGHTA and CDR2 is FQGNSA. DNA of the CDR3: TGTGCCAGCAGCTTAAGTGGTTACGAGCAGTACTTC. Amino acids: CASSLSGYEQYF.

The chain joins TRBV18 to TRBJ2-5; D is uncertain. The V gene's germline CDR1 is KGHSH and CDR2 LQKENI. V dropped 2 bases and J dropped 4 bases, with 5 bases sitting between them. The CDR3 runs 12 residues. CDR3 protein: CASSPGLETQYF. Here the CDR3 DNA reads TGTGCCAGCTCACCAGGGCTAGAGACCCAGTACTTC.

The V call is TRBV9, the J call TRBJ2-2; 7 bases agree with TRBD1. CDR3 length: 16 residues. Germline loops: CDR1 SGDLS, CDR2 YYNGEE. V gave up 4 bases and J gave up 7 bases; unmatched junction bases: 13. CDR3 in amino acids: CASSPRQGVYGGELFF. CDR3 bases: TGTGCCAGCAGCCCCCGGCAGGGGGTGTACGGCGGGGAGCTGTTTTTT.

The chain joins TRBV4-3 to TRBJ1-3; no firm D call. The CDR3 contains 13 residues. Between the trimmed V and J ends, which lost 2 bases and 4 bases, there was a span of 6 bases. The germline gives CDR1 LGHNA, CDR2 YSLEER. The CDR3 here is CASSQSWGNTIYF. In DNA form, the CDR3 reads TGCGCCAGCAGCCAATCCTGGGGAAACACCATATATTTT.

The rearrangement uses TRBV4-1 and TRBJ2-3, with a weak D call TRBD2 (5 bases). This CDR3 has 14 residues. Trimming left V 0 bases short and J 4 bases short, with 8 bases between. Germline V CDR1 and CDR2: MGHRA, YSYEKL. CDR3 amino acids: CASSQELGADTQYF. The CDR3 nucleotides read TGCGCCAGCAGCCAAGAACTAGGAGCAGATACGCAGTATTTT.

V gene TRBV5-1 combines with J gene TRBJ2-7; 8 nucleotides agree with TRBD2. V shed 3 bases and J 1 base; nucleotides not matched to a gene: 9. CDR3 size: 16 residues. The V gene's germline CDR1 is SGHRS and CDR2 YFSETQ. As DNA, the CDR3 is TGCGCCAGCAGCTCCTACCCCGGGACTAGTTCCTACGAGCAGTACTTC. Translating gives CASSSYPGTSSYEQYF.

The rearrangement joins TRBV5-4 to TRBJ2-6; D unresolved. The CDR3 runs 16 residues. Germline V gene data show CDR1 as SGHNT and CDR2 as YYREEE (reference sequence). Trimming removed 0 bases from V and 1 base from J, with 8 bases in between. The CDR3 protein is CASSLESGSGANVLTF. The CDR3 bases are TGTGCCAGCAGCTTGGAGTCCGGGTCTGGGGCCAACGTCCTGACTTTC.

This chain links TRBV9 with TRBJ1-5; the D is unclear. Between the trimmed V and J ends, which lost 0 bases and 6 bases, there was a span of 13 bases. CDR1 is SGDLS, CDR2 YYNGEE, per germline. The CDR3 totals 15 residues. The CDR3 spells CASSVGGNFLQPQHF. CDR3 DNA sequence: TGTGCCAGCAGCGTAGGCGGGAACTTTCTTCAGCCCCAGCATTTT.

This clone occurred once. The chain carries TRBV7-2 and TRBJ2-1; 14 bases match TRBD2. The J segment lost 7 bases and the V segment lost 4 bases, leaving 6 bases of the junction unmatched. From germline, CDR1 is SGHTA and CDR2 FQGNSA. This CDR3 is built from 16 residues. In DNA form, the CDR3 reads TGTGCCAGCAGCTCAGATGGGACTAGCGGGAGTAATGAGCAGTTCTTC. Translation: CASSSDGTSGSNEQFF.